The 19 T cell receptor beta chains given below trace back to one sample, sequenced in a study of breast tumors, draining lymph nodes, adjacent tissues. TCRdb itself ran the multiplex PCR reads through MiXCR, one entry per CDR3 protein. This sample has 150,000 to 250,000 distinct CDR3 sequences, with approximately 33% found just once. Samples came from axillary lymph nodes draining the breast cancer. The material sequenced was axillary lymph node tissue. The receptors derive from a female donor with breast cancer. Some clones in this sample may be carry-over from other donors' samples.

This clonotype was picked up many times. The V and J genes are TRBV7-9 and TRBJ1-3; 8 bases align to TRBD1. With V trimmed by 5 bases and J by 0 bases, 9 bases remained unmatched. Germline CDR1 reads SEHNR; CDR2 reads FQNEAQ (reference sequence). The CDR3 has 17 amino acids. The CDR3 nucleotides are TGTGCCAGCAGCACTCCGGGACAGGCGAGCTCTGGAAACACCATATATTTT. It encodes CASSTPGQASSGNTIYF.

This clonotype has more than one count but fewer than ten. A much more abundant neighbour one base away suggests this may be a read error. The chain couples TRBV12-3 or TRBV12-4 to TRBJ2-1; the match to TRBD2 covers 11 bases. V trimming: 6 bases; J trimming: 7 bases; junction bases outside the gene matches: 11. The CDR3 is 16 amino acids. In DNA form, the CDR3 reads TGTGCCAGCAGCTTCTTCCTCCTAGCGGGGGGTAATGAGCAGTTCTTC. Translated, it gives CASSFFLLAGGNEQFF.

About this clonotype itself: Possible read error: a much larger clone is one base away. This chain uses TRBV5-4 with TRBJ2-3; no clear D. This CDR3 spans 15 amino acids. Germline V lookup: CDR1 SGHNT, CDR2 YYREEE (reference sequence). The ends were cut back, 7 bases at V and 2 bases at J, with 17 bases in the middle. The CDR3 spells CASGSSRANTDTQYF. The DNA of the CDR3 is TGTGCCAGCGGCTCCTCACGGGCAAACACAGATACGCAGTATTTT.

The table lists this clonotype with a few counts. The chain has TRBV20-1 and TRBJ1-5, with 11 bases matching TRBD1. Germline V gene sequence: CDR1 DFQATT, CDR2 SNEGSKA (reference sequence). V shed 5 bases, J shed 14 bases, and the junction held 5 bases outside the gene matches. The CDR3 totals 11 residues. The CDR3 DNA sequence: TGCAGTGCTCGGACAGGGGGCTACGAGCATTTT. Amino acid sequence: CSARTGGYEHF.

This clonotype was seen many times. This chain connects TRBV2 to TRBJ2-1; D may be TRBD2 (6 bases). Germline CDR1 is SNHLY and CDR2 is FYNNEI. This CDR3 has 14 amino acids. Trimming removed 1 base from V and 6 bases from J, with 10 bases in between. This chain's CDR3 is CASSEGGGVNEQFF. Written as DNA, the CDR3 is TGTGCCAGCAGTGAAGGGGGAGGAGTCAATGAGCAGTTCTTC.

The chain employs TRBV6-2 or TRBV6-3 and TRBJ2-6, with D unresolved. The germline V gene encodes CDR1 MNHEY and CDR2 SVGEGT. This CDR3 has 15 residues. Trimming took off 1 base at V and 0 bases at J, with 4 bases between the two ends. The CDR3 DNA follows: TGTGCCAGCAGTTACTATAGCTCTGGGGCCAACGTCCTGACTTTC. Translated: CASSYYSSGANVLTF.

This clonotype was counted many times. This sequence joins TRBV19 and TRBJ2-2; D may match TRBD1 or TRBD2 (6 bases each). The V end was cut by 4 bases, the J end by 10 bases, with 22 bases between. Germline V gene sequence: CDR1 LNHDA, CDR2 SQIVND (reference sequence). CDR3 length: 16 amino acids. The chain's CDR3 is CASSTTGAGAPEELFF. The CDR3 DNA is TGTGCCAGTAGTACCACGGGGGCAGGGGCCCCTGAGGAGCTGTTTTTT.

This clonotype was counted ten times or more. The chain has TRBV9 and TRBJ1-2, with 9 bases lining up with TRBD1. Germline lookup yields CDR1 SGDLS and CDR2 YYNGEE. The V and J ends lost 0 bases and 8 bases, in that order; junction bases with no gene match: 8. This CDR3 has 15 amino acids. The CDR3: CASSVEGTGLRGYTF. CDR3 bases: TGTGCCAGCAGCGTAGAAGGGACAGGGCTTCGCGGCTACACCTTC.

The chain links TRBV5-1 to TRBJ2-1; 8 bases agree with TRBD2. Germline V gene lookup returns CDR1 SGHRS and CDR2 YFSETQ. The CDR3 sequence is 15 residues long. J was trimmed by 3 bases and V by 4 bases; bases with no gene match: 6. CDR3 coding DNA: TGCGCCAGCAGCCTGGGACTAGGCCTCTACAATGAGCAGTTCTTC. Its translation is CASSLGLGLYNEQFF. The variable domain in full, with the rest retrieved from reference TRBV5-1 and TRBJ2-1, is KAGVTQTPRYLIKTRGQQVTLSCSPISGHRSVSWYQQTPGQGLQFLFEYFSETQRNKGNFPGRFSGRQFSNSRSEMNVSTLELGDSALYLCASSLGLGLYNEQFFGPGTRLTVL.

The sample holds many counts of this clonotype. This chain connects TRBV4-1 to TRBJ2-3; 9 bases map to TRBD2. V lost 1 base and J lost 1; bases outside the gene matches: 6. Germline CDR1 MGHRA, CDR2 YSYEKL. There are 17 residues in the CDR3. The CDR3 nucleotides read TGCGCCAGCAGCCAAGTGGGTTTAGCGGGGGGCACAGATACGCAGTATTTT. As protein: CASSQVGLAGGTDTQYF.

This clonotype was recorded at least ten times. The J gene is TRBJ1-6, the V gene TRBV20-1; D gene ambiguous. The germline CDR1 and CDR2 sequences are DFQATT and SNEGSKA (reference sequence). With 6 bases removed from V and 7 bases from J, the gap between germline ends came to 13 bases. This CDR3 region has 13 residues. DNA of the CDR3: TGCAGTGCGCCCGGGTCCTCCAATTCACCCCTCCACTTT. Amino acids: CSAPGSSNSPLHF.

This clonotype appeared many times. The V gene is TRBV5-1, the J gene TRBJ2-1; 8 bases agree with TRBD2. J gave up 5 bases and V 4 bases, and 8 bases lay outside the gene matches. The germline V gene has CDR1 SGHRS and CDR2 YFSETQ. This CDR3 has 15 amino acids. In nucleotides, the CDR3 is TGCGCCAGCAGCATAACTAGCGGAACGAACAATGAGCAGTTCTTC. It encodes CASSITSGTNNEQFF.

This clonotype was seen ten or more times. The rearrangement uses TRBV7-2 and TRBJ1-2; 7 nucleotides match TRBD1. This CDR3 has 15 amino acids. The germline V gene encodes CDR1 SGHTA and CDR2 FQGNSA. Trimming took 0 bases from V and 7 from J; bases not matched to a gene: 8. CDR3 loop: CASSLARTGSRGYTF. CDR3 nucleotides: TGTGCCAGCAGCTTAGCGAGGACAGGTTCTCGTGGCTACACCTTC. The full variable domain, rest sourced from reference TRBV7-2 and TRBJ1-2, is GAGVSQSPSNKVTEKGKDVELRCDPISGHTALYWYRQSLGQGLEFLIYFQGNSAPDKSGLPSDRFSAERTGGSVSTLTIQRTQQEDSAVYLCASSLARTGSRGYTFGSGTRLTVV.

This clonotype was observed at least ten times. V is TRBV5-6 and J is TRBJ2-5, with unresolved D. Deletions cut 4 bases from V and 1 base from J, with 5 bases between. Germline values: CDR1 SGHDT, CDR2 YYEEEE. CDR3 length equals 12 residues. The CDR3 DNA follows: TGTGCCAGCAGCCTGATCCAAGAGACCCAGTACTTC. Protein product: CASSLIQETQYF.

The chain links TRBV2 to TRBJ2-7; 14 positions match TRBD2. The CDR3 is 16 amino acids. V trimming: 8 bases; J trimming: 5 bases; junction bases outside the gene matches: 11. Germline loops: CDR1 SNHLY, CDR2 FYNNEI. The CDR3 DNA sequence: TGTGCCAGCGAACTGACTAGCGGGAGGGCCAGTGACGAGCAGTACTTC. Encoded protein: CASELTSGRASDEQYF.

This clonotype was observed many times. The chain carries TRBV24-1 and TRBJ2-1; a weak D match, TRBD1 (6 bases). In germline, CDR1 is KGHDR, CDR2 SFDVKD. The V end was cut by 3 bases, the J end by 1 base, with 15 bases between. The CDR3 is made up of 17 amino acids. CDR3 region: CATSDIQGISSYNEQFF. The CDR3 nucleotides read TGTGCCACCAGTGATATTCAGGGGATTTCTTCCTACAATGAGCAGTTCTTC.

Concerning this clonotype: The germline gene is not matched at one end of the junction; a read error may be the cause. The gene calls are TRBV20-1 and TRBJ1-4; 11 nucleotides line up with TRBD1. Germline V gene data show CDR1 as DFQATT and CDR2 as SNEGSKA (reference sequence). The CDR3 loop spans 14 amino acids. The CDR3 DNA reads as TGCAGTGCCCGTAAGGGGACAGGGGGTGAAAAGCTGTTTTTT. This encodes CSARKGTGGEKLFF.

This clonotype showed up many times. The chain employs TRBV30 and TRBJ1-3; no firm D call. The CDR3 covers 16 residues. The V end lost 0 bases, the J end lost 0 bases, and 12 bases lay between the germline ends. From germline, CDR1 is GTSNPN and CDR2 SVGIG (reference sequence). The CDR3 here is CAWSVPGLSSGNTIYF. The DNA of the CDR3 is TGTGCCTGGAGTGTACCTGGACTGAGCTCTGGAAACACCATATATTTT.

There are many counts of this clonotype. The chain links TRBV2 to TRBJ1-5; 11 bases match TRBD1. The CDR3 consists of 14 residues. The germline V gene has CDR1 SNHLY and CDR2 FYNNEI. With V trimmed by 6 bases and J by 6 bases, 4 bases remained unmatched. The CDR3 bases are TGTGCCAGCAGGGACAGGGGGCAAGGTCAGCCCCAGCATTTT. Translating it yields CASRDRGQGQPQHF. The variable domain in full, completed from reference TRBV2 and TRBJ1-5, reads EPEVTQTPSHQVTQMGQEVILRCVPISNHLYFYWYRQILGQKVEFLVSFYNNEISEKSEIFDDQFSVERPDGSNFTLKIRSTKLEDSAMYFCASRDRGQGQPQHFGDGTRLSIL.